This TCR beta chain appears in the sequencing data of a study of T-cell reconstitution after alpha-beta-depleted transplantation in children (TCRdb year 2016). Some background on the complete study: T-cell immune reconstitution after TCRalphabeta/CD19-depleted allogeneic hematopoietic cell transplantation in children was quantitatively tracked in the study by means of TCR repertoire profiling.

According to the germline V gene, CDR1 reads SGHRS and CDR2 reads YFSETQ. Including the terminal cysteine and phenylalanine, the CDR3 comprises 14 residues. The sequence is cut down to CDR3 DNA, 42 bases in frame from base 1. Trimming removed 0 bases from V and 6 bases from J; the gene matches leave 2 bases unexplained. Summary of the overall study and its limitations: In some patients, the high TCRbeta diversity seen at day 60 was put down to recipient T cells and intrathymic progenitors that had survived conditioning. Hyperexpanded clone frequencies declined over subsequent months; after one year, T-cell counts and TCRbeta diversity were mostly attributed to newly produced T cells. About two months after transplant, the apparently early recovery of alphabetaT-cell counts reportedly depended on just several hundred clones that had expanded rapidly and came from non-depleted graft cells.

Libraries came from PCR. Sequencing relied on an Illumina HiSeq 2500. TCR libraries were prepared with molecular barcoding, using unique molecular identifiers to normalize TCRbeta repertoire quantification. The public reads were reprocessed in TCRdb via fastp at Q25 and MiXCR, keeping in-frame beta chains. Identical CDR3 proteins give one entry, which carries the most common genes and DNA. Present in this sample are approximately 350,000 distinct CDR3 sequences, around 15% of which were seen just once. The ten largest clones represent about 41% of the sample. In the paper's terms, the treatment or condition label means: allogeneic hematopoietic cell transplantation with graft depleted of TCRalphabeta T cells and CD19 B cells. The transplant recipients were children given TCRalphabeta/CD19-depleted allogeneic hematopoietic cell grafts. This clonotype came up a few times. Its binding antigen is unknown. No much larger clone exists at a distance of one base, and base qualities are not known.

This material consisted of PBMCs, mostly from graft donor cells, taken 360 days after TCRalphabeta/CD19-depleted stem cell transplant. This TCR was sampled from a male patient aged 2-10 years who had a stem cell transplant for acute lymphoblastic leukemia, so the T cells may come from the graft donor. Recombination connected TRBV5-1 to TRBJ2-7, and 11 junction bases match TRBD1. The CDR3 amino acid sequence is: CASSLGDRGSEQYF. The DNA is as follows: TGCGCCAGCAGCTTGGGGGACAGGGGGAGCGAGCAGTACTTC.